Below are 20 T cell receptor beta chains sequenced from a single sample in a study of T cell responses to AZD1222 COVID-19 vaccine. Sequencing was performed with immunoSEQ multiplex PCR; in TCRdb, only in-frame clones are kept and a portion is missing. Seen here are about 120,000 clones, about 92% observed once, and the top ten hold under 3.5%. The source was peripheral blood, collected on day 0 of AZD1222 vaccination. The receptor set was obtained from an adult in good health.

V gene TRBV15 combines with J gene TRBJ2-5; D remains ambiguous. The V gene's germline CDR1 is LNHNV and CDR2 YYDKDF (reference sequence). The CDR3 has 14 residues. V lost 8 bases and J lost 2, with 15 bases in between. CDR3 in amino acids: CATRPSGDQETQYF. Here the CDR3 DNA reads TGTGCCACCCGGCCATCTGGGGATCAAGAGACCCAGTACTTC.

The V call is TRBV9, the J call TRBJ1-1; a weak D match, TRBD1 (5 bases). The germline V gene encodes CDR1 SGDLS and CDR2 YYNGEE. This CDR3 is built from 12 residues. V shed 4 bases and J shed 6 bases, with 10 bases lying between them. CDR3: CASSPQGSEAFF. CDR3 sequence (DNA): TGTGCCAGCAGCCCGCAGGGTTCTGAAGCTTTCTTT.

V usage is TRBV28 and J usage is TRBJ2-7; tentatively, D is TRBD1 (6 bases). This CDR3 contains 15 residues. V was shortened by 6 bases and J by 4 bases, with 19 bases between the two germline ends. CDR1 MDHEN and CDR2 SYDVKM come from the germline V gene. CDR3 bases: TGTGCCAGCAGAAGGACCTTAGGGGGTTATTACGAGCAGTACTTC. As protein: CASRRTLGGYYEQYF. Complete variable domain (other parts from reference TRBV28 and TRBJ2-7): DVKVTQSSRYLVKRTGEKVFLECVQDMDHENMFWYRQDPGLGLRLIYFSYDVKMKEKGDIPEGYSVSREKKERFSLILESASTNQTSMYLCASRRTLGGYYEQYFGPGTRLTVT.

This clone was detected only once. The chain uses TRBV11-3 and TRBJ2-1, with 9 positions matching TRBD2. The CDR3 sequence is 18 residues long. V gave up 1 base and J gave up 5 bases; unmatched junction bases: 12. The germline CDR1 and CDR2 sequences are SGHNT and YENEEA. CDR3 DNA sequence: TGTGCCAGCAGCTTAGTGGAGGGGATTAGCGGGAGAGACAATGAGCAGTTCTTC. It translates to CASSLVEGISGRDNEQFF.

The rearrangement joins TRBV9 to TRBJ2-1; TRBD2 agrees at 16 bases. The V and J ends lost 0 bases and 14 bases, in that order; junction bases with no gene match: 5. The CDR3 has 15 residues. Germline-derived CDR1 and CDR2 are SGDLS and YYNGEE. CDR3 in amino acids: CASSVEGLAGGRKFF. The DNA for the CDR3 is TGTGCCAGCAGCGTAGAGGGACTAGCGGGAGGGCGGAAGTTCTTC.

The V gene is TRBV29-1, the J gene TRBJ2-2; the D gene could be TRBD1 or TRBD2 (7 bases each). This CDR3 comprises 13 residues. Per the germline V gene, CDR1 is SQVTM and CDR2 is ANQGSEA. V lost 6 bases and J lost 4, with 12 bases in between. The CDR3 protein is CSVGGGLTGELFF. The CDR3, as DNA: TGCAGCGTGGGAGGGGGCCTCACCGGGGAGCTGTTTTTT.

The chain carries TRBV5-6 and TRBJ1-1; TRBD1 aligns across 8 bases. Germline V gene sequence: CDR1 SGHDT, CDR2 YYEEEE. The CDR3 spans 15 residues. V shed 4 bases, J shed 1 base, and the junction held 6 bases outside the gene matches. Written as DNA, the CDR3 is TGTGCCAGCAGCCCTACTACAGGGGGGAACACTGAAGCTTTCTTT. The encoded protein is CASSPTTGGNTEAFF.

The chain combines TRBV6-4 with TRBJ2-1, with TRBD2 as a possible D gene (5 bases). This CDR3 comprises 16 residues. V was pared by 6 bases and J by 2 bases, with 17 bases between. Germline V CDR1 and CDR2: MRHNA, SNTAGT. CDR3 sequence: CASSPLRGLTYNEQFF. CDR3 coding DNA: TGTGCCAGCAGCCCCCTAAGAGGGCTGACCTACAATGAGCAGTTCTTC.

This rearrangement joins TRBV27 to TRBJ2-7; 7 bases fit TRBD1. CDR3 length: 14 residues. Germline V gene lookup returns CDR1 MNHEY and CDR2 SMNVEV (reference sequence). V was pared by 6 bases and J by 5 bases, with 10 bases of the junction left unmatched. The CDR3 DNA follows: TGTGCCAGCAGCGACAGGGTATCCCCCCACGAGCAGTACTTC. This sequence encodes CASSDRVSPHEQYF.

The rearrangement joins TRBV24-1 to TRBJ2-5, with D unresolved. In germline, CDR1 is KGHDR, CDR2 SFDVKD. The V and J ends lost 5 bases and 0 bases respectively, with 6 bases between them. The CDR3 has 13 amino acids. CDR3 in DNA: TGTGCCACCAGTGGGGCGGACCAAGAGACCCAGTACTTC. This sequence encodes CATSGADQETQYF.

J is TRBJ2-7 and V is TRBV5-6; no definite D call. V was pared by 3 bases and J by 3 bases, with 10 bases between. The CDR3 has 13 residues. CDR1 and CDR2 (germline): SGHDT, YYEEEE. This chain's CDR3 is CASSSGLGYEQYF. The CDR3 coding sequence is TGTGCCAGCAGCTCCGGCCTGGGCTACGAGCAGTACTTC.

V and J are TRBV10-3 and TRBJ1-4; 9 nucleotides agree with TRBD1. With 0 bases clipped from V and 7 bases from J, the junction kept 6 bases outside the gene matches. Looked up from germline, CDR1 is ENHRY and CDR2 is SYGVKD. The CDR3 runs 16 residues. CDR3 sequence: CAISESGTGSAEKLFF. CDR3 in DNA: TGTGCCATCAGTGAGTCCGGGACAGGGTCGGCTGAAAAACTGTTTTTT.

CDR3 DNA sequence: TGTGCCAGTAACGTTGGGCGGGCCCCATACAATGAGCAGTTCTTC. Its translation is CASNVGRAPYNEQFF. The V gene is TRBV19, the J gene TRBJ2-1; TRBD2 is a possible D gene (5 bases). The CDR3 contains 15 residues. In germline, CDR1 is LNHDA, CDR2 SQIVND (reference sequence). V gave up 7 bases and J gave up 4 bases, with 17 bases separating them.

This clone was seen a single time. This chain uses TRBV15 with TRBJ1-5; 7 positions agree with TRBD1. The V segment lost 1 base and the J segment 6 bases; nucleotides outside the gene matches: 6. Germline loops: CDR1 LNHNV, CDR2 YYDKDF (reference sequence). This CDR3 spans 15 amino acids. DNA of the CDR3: TGTGCCACCAGCAGAGGGGGGACAGAAAGTCAGCCCCAGCATTTT. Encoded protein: CATSRGGTESQPQHF.

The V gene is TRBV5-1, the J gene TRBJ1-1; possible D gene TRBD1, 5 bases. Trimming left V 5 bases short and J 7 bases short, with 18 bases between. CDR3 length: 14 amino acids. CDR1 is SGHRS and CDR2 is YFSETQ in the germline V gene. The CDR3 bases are TGCGCCAGCAGTTCGCAGGGTTGGAAGAGTGAAGCTTTCTTT. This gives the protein CASSSQGWKSEAFF.

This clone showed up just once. The CDR3 DNA sequence: TGCAGCGTTGAATGGCAACTTAACTATGGCTACACCTTC. Protein: CSVEWQLNYGYTF. This chain uses TRBV29-1 with TRBJ1-2; D gene uncertain. CDR1 and CDR2 from the germline V gene are SQVTM and ANQGSEA. Between the trimmed V and J ends, which lost 2 bases and 1 base, there was a span of 8 bases. The CDR3 loop spans 13 amino acids.

CDR3 bases: TGTGCCATCGCTAGCGGGTTAGGGGGTGAGCAGTTCTTC. Translation: CAIASGLGGEQFF. The chain combines TRBV10-3 with TRBJ2-1, with 8 bases identical to TRBD2. The germline V gene encodes CDR1 ENHRY and CDR2 SYGVKD. J lost 9 bases, V lost 8 bases, and 9 bases had no gene match. The CDR3 length is 13 residues.

CDR3 region: CASSPGLTNEKLFF. The CDR3 DNA reads as TGCGCCAGCAGTCCTGGGTTAACTAATGAAAAACTGTTTTTT. This chain links TRBV23-1 with TRBJ1-4; D uncertain. TRBV23-1 is marked as an open reading frame, function uncertain. Deletions cut 4 bases from V and 1 base from J, with 7 bases between. The CDR3 consists of 14 residues.

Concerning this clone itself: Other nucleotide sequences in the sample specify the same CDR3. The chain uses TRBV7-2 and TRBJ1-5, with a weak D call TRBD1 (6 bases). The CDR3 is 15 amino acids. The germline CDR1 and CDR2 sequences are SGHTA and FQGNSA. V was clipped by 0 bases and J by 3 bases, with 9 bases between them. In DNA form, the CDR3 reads TGTGCCAGCAGCTTAGCTGGACAGCTCAATCAGCCCCAGCATTTT. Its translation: CASSLAGQLNQPQHF.

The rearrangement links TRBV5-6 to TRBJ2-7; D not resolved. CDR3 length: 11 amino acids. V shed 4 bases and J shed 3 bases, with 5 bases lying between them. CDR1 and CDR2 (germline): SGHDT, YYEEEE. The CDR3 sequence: CASSLFYEQYF. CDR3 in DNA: TGTGCCAGCAGCCTCTTCTACGAGCAGTACTTC. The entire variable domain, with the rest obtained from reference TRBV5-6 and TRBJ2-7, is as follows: DAGVTQSPTHLIKTRGQQVTLRCSPKSGHDTVSWYQQALGQGPQFIFQYYEEEERQRGNFPDRFSGHQFPNYSSELNVNALLLGDSALYLCASSLFYEQYFGPGTRLTVT.